These 17 T cell receptor beta chains came from one sample sequenced in a study of CD8 T cells in Susac syndrome. The RNA input was roughly 0.45 to 1 ug, and it was reverse transcribed with random hexamers. MiXCR was run by TCRdb on the immunoSEQ multiplex PCR reads, yielding one entry per CDR3 protein. This repertoire shows around 170,000 distinct CDR3 sequences, about 96% found once; its top ten account for about 0.13%. Sequenced sample: CD4+ T cells from PBMCs. The receptors stem from a human donor with Susac syndrome.

The V gene is TRBV7-6, the J gene TRBJ1-1; D unresolved. The CDR3 has 15 residues. Trimming took off 5 bases at V and 1 base at J, with 14 bases between the two ends. Germline-derived CDR1 and CDR2 are SGHVS and FNYEAQ. CDR3 region: CASSRHAPSNTEAFF. The CDR3 region has the DNA TGTGCCAGCAGCCGGCACGCACCCTCGAACACTGAAGCTTTCTTT.

This sequence joins TRBV4-1 and TRBJ1-1; possible D gene TRBD1, 5 bases. The V end lost 5 bases, the J end lost 1 base, and 17 bases lay between the germline ends. This CDR3 has 16 amino acids. Germline CDR1 MGHRA, CDR2 YSYEKL. The CDR3 here is CASSSTGALKNTEAFF. The CDR3 DNA reads TGCGCCAGCAGCTCAACCGGGGCGCTAAAGAACACTGAAGCTTTCTTT.

The chain uses TRBV7-9 and TRBJ2-5; no firm D call. From germline, CDR1 is SEHNR and CDR2 FQNEAQ (reference sequence). This CDR3 is 15 amino acids long. The V end was cut by 0 bases, the J end by 5 bases, with 13 bases between. The CDR3 DNA reads as TGTGCCAGCAGCTTAGCCGGACCCGTGGGGGAGACCCAGTACTTC. As protein: CASSLAGPVGETQYF.

The V call is TRBV7-2, the J call TRBJ2-5; D unclear. Germline loops: CDR1 SGHTA, CDR2 FQGNSA. CDR3 length equals 15 residues. Trimming removed 5 bases at V and 0 bases at J, with 13 bases between. The CDR3 nucleotides are TGTGCCAGCAGCCTATCCGCCTCGTACCAAGAGACCCAGTACTTC. It specifies CASSLSASYQETQYF.

The chain combines TRBV7-9 with TRBJ1-1; TRBD1 agrees at 10 bases. Germline assignment: CDR1 SEHNR and CDR2 FQNEAQ (reference sequence). The V and J ends lost 4 bases and 5 bases, in that order; junction bases with no gene match: 4. The CDR3 sequence is 14 residues long. Here the CDR3 reads CASSSGTGETEAFF. The CDR3 region has the DNA TGTGCCAGCAGCTCAGGGACAGGGGAGACTGAAGCTTTCTTT.

V and J are TRBV12-3 or TRBV12-4 and TRBJ2-3; D remains ambiguous. The V end lost 4 bases, the J end lost 5 bases, and 10 bases lay between the germline ends. The CDR3 extends over 13 amino acids. CDR3 in amino acids: CASSSLTVDTQYF. DNA of the CDR3: TGTGCCAGCAGTTCCCTGACTGTAGATACGCAGTATTTT.

The chain has TRBV2 and TRBJ2-7; D call uncertain. This CDR3 is 11 amino acids long. Trimming removed 6 bases at V and 1 base at J, with 4 bases between. Germline loops: CDR1 SNHLY, CDR2 FYNNEI. CDR3 loop: CASRRSYEQYF. Written as DNA, the CDR3 is TGTGCCAGCAGAAGGTCCTACGAGCAGTACTTC.

This clonotype was detected once. The chain has TRBV4-1 and TRBJ2-1; 14 bases are a match to TRBD2. V dropped 2 bases and J dropped 8; count of bases not matched to a gene: 8. The germline V gene encodes CDR1 MGHRA and CDR2 YSYEKL. The CDR3 has 17 amino acids. The DNA for the CDR3 is TGCGCCAGCAGCCAACAACGACTAGCGGGGGGGCTGGATGAGCAGTTCTTC. Amino acids: CASSQQRLAGGLDEQFF.

The V gene is TRBV11-2, the J gene TRBJ2-5, with D hard to call. This CDR3 has 14 residues. In germline, CDR1 is SGHAT, CDR2 FQNNGV. V was pared by 5 bases and J by 2 bases, with 12 bases between. The CDR3 loop reads CASSRRSTQETQYF. In DNA, the CDR3 is TGTGCCAGCAGCAGACGGAGCACACAAGAGACCCAGTACTTC.

The V and J genes are TRBV29-1 and TRBJ1-1, with D possibly TRBD1 on 6 matching bases. CDR3 length: 14 amino acids. Trimming pared 2 bases from V and 0 bases from J, leaving 10 bases between. Germline CDR1 reads SQVTM; CDR2 reads ANQGSEA. CDR3 DNA: TGCAGCGTTGAAACAGGGACAATGAACACTGAAGCTTTCTTT. This sequence encodes CSVETGTMNTEAFF.

J is TRBJ2-5 and V is TRBV10-3; 8 nucleotides align to TRBD2. Germline lookup yields CDR1 ENHRY and CDR2 SYGVKD. The CDR3 covers 15 residues. V lost 7 bases and J lost 2; bases outside the gene matches: 9. The CDR3 DNA reads TGTGCCATCACTCCCACGCGGGGGGCACAAGAGACCCAGTACTTC. Translating gives CAITPTRGAQETQYF.

The chain has TRBV5-1 and TRBJ2-5; perhaps TRBD1 as D (5 bases). The V end was cut by 2 bases, the J end by 2 bases, with 13 bases between. The germline gives CDR1 SGHRS, CDR2 YFSETQ. The CDR3 is 15 residues long. CDR3 amino acids: CASSLTTDTQETQYF. The CDR3, as DNA: TGCGCCAGCAGCTTAACAACGGACACACAAGAGACCCAGTACTTC.

This clonotype was observed once. This sequence joins TRBV3-1 and TRBJ1-6; D not resolved. V was cut by 0 bases and J by 9 bases, with 15 bases left in between. CDR3 length equals 16 residues. Germline CDR1 is LGHDT and CDR2 is YNNKEL (reference sequence). The CDR3 reads CASSQERAVRRSPLHF. The CDR3 nucleotides read TGTGCCAGCAGCCAAGAGAGGGCAGTCAGGCGTTCACCCCTCCACTTT.

This chain uses TRBV30 with TRBJ2-7, with a tentative D call TRBD1 (5 bases). Germline CDR1 reads GTSNPN; CDR2 reads SVGIG (reference sequence). This CDR3 is 12 amino acids long. V gave up 8 bases and J gave up 0 bases, with 11 bases separating them. The DNA for the CDR3 is TGTGCCCAAAGACAGAGCTCCTACGAGCAGTACTTC. Amino acid sequence: CAQRQSSYEQYF.

The V call is TRBV12-3 or TRBV12-4, the J call TRBJ1-5; 7 nucleotides agree with TRBD1. This CDR3 is 14 amino acids long. V was pared by 6 bases and J by 9 bases, with 11 bases of the junction left unmatched. CDR3 sequence (DNA): TGTGCCAGCAGCCTGACAGGGCTGGCGGGGCCCCAGCATTTT. It codes for CASSLTGLAGPQHF.

The rearrangement links TRBV18 to TRBJ2-7; TRBD2 might be the D (6 bases). Deletions cut 3 bases from V and 0 bases from J, with 12 bases between. Germline CDR1 and CDR2: KGHSH and LQKENI. This CDR3 is 15 amino acids long. In DNA form, the CDR3 reads TGTGCCAGCTCACCCCCGGCGGGGAGCTCCTACGAGCAGTACTTC. Its protein is CASSPPAGSSYEQYF.

This chain uses TRBV7-9 with TRBJ2-1; no firm D call. Trimming stripped 5 bases from V and 5 bases from J, with 22 bases between. CDR1 is SEHNR, CDR2 FQNEAQ, per germline (reference sequence). CDR3 length equals 17 residues. The CDR3 is CASSPLQKTLPHNEQFF. Here the CDR3 DNA reads TGTGCCAGCAGCCCACTACAGAAAACTCTCCCCCACAATGAGCAGTTCTTC.